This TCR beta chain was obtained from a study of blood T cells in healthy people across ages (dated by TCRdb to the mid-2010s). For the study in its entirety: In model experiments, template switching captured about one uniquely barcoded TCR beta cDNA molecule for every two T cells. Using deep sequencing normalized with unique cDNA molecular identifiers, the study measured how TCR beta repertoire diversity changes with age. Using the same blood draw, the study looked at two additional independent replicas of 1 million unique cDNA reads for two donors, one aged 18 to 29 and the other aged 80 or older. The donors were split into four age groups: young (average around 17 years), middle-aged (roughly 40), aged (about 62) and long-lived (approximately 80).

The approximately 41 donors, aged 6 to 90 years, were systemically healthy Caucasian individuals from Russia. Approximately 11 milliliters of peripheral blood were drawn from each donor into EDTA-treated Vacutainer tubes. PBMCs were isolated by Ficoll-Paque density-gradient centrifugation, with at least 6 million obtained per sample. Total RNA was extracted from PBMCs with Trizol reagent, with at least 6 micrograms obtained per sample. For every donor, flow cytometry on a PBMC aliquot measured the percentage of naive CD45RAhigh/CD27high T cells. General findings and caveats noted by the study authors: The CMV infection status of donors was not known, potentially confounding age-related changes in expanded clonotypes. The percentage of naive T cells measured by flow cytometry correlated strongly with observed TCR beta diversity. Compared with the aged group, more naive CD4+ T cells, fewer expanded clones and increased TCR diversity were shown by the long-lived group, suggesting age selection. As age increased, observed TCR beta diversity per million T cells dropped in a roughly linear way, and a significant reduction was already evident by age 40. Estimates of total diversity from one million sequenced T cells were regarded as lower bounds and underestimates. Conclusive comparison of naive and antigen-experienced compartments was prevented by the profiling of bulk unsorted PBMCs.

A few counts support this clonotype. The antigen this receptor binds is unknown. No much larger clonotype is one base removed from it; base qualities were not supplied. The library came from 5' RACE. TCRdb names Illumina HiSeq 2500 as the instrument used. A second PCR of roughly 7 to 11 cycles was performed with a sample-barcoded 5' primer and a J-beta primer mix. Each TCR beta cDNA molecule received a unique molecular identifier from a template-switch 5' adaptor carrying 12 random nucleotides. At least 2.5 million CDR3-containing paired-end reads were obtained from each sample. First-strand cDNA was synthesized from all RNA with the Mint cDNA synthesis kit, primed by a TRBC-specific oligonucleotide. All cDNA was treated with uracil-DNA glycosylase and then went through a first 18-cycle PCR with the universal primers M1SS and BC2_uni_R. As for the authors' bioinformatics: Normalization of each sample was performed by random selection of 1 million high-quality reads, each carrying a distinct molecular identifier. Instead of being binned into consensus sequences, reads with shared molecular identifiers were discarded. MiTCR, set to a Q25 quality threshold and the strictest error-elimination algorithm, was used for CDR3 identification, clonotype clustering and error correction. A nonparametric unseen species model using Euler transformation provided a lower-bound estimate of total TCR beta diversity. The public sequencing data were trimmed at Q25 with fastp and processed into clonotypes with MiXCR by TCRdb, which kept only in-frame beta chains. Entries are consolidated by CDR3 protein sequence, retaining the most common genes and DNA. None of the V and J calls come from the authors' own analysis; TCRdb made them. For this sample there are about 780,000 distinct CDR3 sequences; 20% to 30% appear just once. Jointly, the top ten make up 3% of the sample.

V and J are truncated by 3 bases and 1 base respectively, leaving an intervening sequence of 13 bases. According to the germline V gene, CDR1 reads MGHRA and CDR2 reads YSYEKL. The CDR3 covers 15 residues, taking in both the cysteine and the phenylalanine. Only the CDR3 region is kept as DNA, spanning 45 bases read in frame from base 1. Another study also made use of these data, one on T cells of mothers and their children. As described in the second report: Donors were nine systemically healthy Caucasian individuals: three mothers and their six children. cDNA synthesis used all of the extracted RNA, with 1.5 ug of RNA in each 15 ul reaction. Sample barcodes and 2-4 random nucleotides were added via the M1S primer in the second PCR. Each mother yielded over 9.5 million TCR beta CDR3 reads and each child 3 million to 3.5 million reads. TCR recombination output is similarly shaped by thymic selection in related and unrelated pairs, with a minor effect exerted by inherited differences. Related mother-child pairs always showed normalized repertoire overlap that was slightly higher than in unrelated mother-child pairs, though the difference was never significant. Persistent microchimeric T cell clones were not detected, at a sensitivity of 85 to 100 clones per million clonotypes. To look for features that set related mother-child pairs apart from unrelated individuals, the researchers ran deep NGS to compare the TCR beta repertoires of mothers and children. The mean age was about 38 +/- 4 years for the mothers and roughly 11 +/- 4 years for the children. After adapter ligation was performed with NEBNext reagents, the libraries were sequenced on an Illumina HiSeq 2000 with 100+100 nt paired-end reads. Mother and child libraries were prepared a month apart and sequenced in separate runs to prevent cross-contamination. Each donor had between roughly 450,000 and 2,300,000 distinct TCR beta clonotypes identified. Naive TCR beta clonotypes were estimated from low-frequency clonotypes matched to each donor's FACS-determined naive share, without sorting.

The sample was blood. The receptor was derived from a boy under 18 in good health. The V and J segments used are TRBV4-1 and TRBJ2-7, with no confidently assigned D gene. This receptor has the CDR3 CASSQSAVMSYEQYF. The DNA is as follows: TGCGCCAGCAGCCAGTCGGCGGTGATGTCCTACGAGCAGTACTTC.